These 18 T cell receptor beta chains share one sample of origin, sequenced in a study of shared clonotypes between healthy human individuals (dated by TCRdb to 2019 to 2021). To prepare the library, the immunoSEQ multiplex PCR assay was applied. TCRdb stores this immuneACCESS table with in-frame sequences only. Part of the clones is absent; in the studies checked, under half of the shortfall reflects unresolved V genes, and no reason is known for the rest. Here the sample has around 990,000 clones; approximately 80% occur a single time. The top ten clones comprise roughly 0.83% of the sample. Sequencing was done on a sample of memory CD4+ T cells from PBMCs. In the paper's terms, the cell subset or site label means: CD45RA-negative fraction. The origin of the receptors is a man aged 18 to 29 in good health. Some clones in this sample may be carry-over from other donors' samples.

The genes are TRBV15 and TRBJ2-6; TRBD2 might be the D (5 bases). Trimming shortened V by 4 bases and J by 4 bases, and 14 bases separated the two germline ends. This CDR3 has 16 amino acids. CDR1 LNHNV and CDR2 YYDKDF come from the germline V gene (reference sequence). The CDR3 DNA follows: TGTGCCACCAGCACCGCGGGTTGGGTGGGGGCCAACGTCCTGACTTTC. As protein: CATSTAGWVGANVLTF.

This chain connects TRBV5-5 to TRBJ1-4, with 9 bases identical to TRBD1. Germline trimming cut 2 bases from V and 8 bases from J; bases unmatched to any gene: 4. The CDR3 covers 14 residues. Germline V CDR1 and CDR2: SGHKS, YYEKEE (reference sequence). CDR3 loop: CASSLQGAPEKLFF. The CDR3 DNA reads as TGTGCCAGCAGCTTACAGGGGGCGCCGGAAAAACTGTTTTTT.

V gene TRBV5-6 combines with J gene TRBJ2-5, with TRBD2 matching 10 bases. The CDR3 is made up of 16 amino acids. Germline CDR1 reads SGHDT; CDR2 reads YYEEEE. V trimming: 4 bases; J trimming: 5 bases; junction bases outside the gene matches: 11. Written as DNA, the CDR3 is TGTGCCAGCAGCCCTCGGCTAGCGGGAGTAGCGGAGACCCAGTACTTC. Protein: CASSPRLAGVAETQYF.

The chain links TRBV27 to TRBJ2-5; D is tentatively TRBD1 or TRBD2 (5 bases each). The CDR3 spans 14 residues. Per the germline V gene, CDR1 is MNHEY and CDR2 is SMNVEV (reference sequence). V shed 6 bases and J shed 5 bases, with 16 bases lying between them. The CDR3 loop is CASSTGAGFETQYF. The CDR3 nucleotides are TGTGCCAGCAGCACAGGCGCGGGTTTTGAGACCCAGTACTTC.

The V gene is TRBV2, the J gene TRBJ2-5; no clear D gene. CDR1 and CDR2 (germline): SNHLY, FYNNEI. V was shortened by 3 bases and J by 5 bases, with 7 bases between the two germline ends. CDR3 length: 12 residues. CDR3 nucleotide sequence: TGTGCCAGCAGTGAGTTCCGGGAGACCCAGTACTTC. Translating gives CASSEFRETQYF.

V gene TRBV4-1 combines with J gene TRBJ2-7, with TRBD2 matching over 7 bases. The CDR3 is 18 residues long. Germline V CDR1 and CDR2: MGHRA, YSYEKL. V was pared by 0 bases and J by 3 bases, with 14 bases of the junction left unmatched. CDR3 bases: TGCGCCAGCAGCCAAGAATGGGACGTAACGGGAGGCCTCTACGAGCAGTACTTC. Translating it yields CASSQEWDVTGGLYEQYF.

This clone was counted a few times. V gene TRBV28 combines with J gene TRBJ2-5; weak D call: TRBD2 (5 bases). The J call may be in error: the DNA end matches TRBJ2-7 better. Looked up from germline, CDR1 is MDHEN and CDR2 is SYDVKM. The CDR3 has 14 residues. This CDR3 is CASSSPGDSYEQYF. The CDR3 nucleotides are TGTGCCAGCAGTTCCCCCGGGGACTCCTACGAGCAGTACTTC.

The CDR3 bases are TGTGCCAGCAGTCCCAGGGGGGAGCTGTTTTTT. As protein: CASSPRGELFF. V and J are TRBV28 and TRBJ2-2; D remains ambiguous. Germline V gives CDR1 MDHEN, CDR2 SYDVKM. Trimming took off 5 bases at V and 8 bases at J, with 6 bases between the two ends. The CDR3 is 11 residues long.

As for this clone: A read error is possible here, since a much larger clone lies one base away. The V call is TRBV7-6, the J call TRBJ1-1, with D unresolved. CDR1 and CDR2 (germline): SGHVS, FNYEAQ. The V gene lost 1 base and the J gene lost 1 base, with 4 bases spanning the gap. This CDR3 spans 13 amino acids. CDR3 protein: CASSLVQNTEAFF. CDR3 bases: TGTGCCAGCAGCTTAGTGCAGAACACTGAAGCTTTCTTT. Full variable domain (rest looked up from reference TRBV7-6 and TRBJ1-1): GAGVSQSPRYKVTKRGQDVALRCDPISGHVSLYWYRQALGQGPEFLTYFNYEAQQDKSGLPNDRFSAERPEGSISTLTIQRTEQRDSAMYRCASSLVQNTEAFFGQGTRLTVV.

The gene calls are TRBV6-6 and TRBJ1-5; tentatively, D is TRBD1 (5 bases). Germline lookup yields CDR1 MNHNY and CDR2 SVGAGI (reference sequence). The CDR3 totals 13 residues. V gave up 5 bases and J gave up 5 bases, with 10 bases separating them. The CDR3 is CASSPGLHQPQHF. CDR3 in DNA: TGTGCCAGCAGTCCAGGGCTTCATCAGCCCCAGCATTTT.

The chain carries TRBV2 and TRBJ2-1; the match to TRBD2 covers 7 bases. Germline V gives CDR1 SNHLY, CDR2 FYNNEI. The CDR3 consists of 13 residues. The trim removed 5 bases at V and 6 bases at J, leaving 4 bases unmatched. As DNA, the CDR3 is TGTGCCAGCAGTTGGGAGGGGTCCAATGAGCAGTTCTTC. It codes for CASSWEGSNEQFF.

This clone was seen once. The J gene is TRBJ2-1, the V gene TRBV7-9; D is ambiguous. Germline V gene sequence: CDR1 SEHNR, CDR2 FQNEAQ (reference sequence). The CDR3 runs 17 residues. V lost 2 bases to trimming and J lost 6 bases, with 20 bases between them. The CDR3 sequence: CASSLPVEASLVNEQFF. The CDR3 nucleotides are TGTGCCAGCAGCTTACCGGTAGAGGCTAGTTTAGTCAATGAGCAGTTCTTC.

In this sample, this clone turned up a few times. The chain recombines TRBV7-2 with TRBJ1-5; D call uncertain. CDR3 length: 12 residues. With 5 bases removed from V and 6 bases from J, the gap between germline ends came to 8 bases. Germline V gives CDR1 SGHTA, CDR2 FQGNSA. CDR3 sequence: CASSPSSQPQHF. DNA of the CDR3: TGTGCCAGCAGCCCGTCGAGTCAGCCCCAGCATTTT.

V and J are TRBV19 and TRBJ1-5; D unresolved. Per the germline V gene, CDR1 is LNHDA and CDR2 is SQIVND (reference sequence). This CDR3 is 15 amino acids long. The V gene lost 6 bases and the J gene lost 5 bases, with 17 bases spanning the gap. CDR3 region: CASSQHTGWDQPQHF. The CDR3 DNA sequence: TGTGCCAGTAGCCAACATACGGGGTGGGATCAGCCCCAGCATTTT.

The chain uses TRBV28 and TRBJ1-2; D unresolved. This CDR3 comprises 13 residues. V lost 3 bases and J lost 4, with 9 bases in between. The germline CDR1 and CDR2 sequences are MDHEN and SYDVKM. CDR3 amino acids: CASSFGSRYGYTF. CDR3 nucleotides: TGTGCCAGCAGTTTCGGGTCCCGCTATGGCTACACCTTC.

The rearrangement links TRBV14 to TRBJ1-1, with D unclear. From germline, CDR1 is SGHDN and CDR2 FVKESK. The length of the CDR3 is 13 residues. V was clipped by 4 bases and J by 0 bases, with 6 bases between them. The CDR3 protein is CASSPNLNTEAFF. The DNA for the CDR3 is TGTGCCAGCAGCCCGAACTTGAACACTGAAGCTTTCTTT.

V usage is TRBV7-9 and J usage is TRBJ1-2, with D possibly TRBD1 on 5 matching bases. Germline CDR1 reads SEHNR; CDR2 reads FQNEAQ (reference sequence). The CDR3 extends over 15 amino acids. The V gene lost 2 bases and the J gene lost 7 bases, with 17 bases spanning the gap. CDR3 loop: CASSLPPGAGSGYTF. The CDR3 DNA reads TGTGCCAGCAGCTTACCCCCCGGGGCCGGGAGTGGCTACACCTTC.

The CDR3 region is CASSPGQGAGGYTF. For the CDR3, the DNA is TGTGCCAGCAGCCCGGGACAGGGGGCAGGTGGCTACACCTTC. J is TRBJ1-2 and V is TRBV27; 12 nucleotides line up with TRBD1. This CDR3 is 14 amino acids long. Germline V lookup: CDR1 MNHEY, CDR2 SMNVEV (reference sequence). J lost 7 bases, V lost 6 bases, and 6 bases had no gene match.